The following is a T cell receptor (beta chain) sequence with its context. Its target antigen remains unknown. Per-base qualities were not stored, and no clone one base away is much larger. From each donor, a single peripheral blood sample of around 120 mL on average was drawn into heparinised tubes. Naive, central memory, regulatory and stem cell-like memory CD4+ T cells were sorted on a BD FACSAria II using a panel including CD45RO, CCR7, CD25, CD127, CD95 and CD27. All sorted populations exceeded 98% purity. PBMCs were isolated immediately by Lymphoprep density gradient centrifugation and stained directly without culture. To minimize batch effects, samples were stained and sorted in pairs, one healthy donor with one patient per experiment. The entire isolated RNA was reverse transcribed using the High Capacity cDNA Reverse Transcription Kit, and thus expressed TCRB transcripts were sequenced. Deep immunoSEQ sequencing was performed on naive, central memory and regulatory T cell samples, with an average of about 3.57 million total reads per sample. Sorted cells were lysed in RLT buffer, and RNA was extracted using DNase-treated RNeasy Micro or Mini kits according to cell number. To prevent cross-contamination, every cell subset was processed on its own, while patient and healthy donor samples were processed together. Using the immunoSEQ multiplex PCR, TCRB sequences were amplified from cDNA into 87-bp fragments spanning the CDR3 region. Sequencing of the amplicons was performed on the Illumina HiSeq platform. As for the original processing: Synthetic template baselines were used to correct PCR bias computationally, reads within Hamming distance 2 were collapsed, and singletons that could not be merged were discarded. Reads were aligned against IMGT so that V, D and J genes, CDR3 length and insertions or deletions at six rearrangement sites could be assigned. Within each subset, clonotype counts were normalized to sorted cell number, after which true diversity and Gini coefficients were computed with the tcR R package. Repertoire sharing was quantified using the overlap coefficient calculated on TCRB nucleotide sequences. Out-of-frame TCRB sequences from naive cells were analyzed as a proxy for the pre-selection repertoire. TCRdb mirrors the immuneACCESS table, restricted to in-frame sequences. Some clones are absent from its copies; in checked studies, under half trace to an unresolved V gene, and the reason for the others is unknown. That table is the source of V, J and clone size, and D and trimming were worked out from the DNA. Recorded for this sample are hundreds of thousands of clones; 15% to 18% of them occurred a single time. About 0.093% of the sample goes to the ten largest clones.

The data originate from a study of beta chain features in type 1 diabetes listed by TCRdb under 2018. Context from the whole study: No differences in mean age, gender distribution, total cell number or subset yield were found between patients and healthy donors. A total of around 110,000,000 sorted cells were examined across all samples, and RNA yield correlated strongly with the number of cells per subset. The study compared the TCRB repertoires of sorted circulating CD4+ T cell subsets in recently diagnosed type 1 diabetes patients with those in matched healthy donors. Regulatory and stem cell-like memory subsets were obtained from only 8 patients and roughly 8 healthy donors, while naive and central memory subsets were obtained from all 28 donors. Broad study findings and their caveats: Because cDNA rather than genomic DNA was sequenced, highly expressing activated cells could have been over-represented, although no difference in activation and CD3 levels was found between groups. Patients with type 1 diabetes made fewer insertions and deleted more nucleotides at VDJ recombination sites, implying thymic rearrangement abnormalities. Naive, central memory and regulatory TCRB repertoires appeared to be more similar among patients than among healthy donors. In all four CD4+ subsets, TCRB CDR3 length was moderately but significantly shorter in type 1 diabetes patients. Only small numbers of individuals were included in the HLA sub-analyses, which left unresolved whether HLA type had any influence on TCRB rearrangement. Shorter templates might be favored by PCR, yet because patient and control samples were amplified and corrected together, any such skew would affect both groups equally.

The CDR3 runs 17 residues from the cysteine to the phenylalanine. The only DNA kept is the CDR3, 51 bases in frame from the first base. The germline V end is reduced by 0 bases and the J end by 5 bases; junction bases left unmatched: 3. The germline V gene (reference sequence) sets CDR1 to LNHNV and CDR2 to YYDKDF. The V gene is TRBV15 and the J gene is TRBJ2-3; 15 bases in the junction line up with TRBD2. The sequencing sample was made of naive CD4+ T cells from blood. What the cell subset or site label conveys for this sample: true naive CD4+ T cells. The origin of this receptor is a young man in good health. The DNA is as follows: TGTGCCACCAGCAGAGATCTGGGACTAGCGGGGGGAGATACGCAGTATTTT. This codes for CATSRDLGLAGGDTQYF.